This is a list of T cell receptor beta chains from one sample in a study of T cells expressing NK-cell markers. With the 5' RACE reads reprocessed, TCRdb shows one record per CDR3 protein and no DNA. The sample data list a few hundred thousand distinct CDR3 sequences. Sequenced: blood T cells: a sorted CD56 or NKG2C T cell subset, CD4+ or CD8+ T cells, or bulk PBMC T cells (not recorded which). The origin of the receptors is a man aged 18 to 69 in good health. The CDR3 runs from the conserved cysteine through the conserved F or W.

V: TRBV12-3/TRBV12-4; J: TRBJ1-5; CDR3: CASSQHRIDSNQPQHF
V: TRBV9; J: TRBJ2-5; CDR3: CASSADGGFQETQYF
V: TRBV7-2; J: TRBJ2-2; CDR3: CASSLSLAQGSTGELFF
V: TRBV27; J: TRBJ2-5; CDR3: CASSLTTAARETQYF
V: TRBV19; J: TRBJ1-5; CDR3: CASSMFDSSNQPQHF
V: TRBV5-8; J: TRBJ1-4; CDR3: CASSLSQKLFF
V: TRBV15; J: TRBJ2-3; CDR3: CATSRTPWADTQYF
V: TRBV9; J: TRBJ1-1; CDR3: CASSPIVQNTEAFF
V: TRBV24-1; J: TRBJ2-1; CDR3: CATSDAGQVSNEQFF
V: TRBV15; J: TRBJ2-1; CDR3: CATSLNGPEQFF
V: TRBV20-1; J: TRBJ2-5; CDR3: CSARARERGKEGTQYF
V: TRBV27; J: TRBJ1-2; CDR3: CASSLIRQGTFYGYTF
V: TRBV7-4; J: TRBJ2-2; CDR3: CASSLLKTIGGRNTGELFF
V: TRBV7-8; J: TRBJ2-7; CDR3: CASSPDSISYEQYF
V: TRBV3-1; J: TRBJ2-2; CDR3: CASSPAGQGVPGELFF
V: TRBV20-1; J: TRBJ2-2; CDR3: CSAAGQRNTGELFF
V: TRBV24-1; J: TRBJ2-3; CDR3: CATSDRDRGEDTQYF
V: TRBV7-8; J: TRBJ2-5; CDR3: CASSLPRRGEETQYF
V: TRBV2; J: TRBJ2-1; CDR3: CASSEPWTSSYNEQFF
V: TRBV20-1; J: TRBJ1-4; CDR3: CSATGRGGEKLFF
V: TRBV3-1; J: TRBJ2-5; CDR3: CASIKRDRARETQYF
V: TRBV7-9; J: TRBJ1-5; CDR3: CASSPGRQPQHF
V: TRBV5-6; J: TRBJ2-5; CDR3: CASSLEGIQETQYF
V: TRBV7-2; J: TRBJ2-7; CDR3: CASSRRGGTYEQYF
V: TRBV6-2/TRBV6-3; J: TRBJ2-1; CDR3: CASGDRINEQFF
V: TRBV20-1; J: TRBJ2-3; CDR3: CSARALAGGSLDTQYF
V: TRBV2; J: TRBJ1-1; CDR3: CASSNQRWDTEAFF
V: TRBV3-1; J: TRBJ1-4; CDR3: CASSAQGTNEKLFF
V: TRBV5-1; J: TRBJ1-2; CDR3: CASSQHFLNTANYGYTF
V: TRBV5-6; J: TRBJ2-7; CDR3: CASSSGQGLGYEQYF
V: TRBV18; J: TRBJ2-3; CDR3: CASSRSTDTQYF
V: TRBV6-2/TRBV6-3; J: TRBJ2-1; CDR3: CASRGSGSDNEQFF
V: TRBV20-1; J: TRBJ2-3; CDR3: CRGGSGAPDTQYF
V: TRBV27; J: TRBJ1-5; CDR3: CASALLENQPQHF
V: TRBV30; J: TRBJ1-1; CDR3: CAWRSGTGIAFF
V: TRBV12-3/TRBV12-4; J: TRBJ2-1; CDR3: CASSLAGGLAALSEQFF
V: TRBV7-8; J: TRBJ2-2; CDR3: CASSFGTSGGAGTGELFF
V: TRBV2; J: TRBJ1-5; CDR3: CASRREVNQPQHF
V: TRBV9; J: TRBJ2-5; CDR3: CASSAGGVEETQYF
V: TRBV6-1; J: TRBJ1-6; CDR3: CASSEVAGRINSPLHF
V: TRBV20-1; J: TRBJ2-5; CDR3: CSARRIGSGETQYF
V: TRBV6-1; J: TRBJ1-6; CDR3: CASRTGQNNNSPLHF
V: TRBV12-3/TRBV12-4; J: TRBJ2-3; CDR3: CASSGPGSGKHAQYF
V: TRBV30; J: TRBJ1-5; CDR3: CAWSVLGRGQPQHF
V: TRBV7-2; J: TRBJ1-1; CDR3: CASSLQQLNMNTEAFF
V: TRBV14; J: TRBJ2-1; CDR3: CASSQPLGGATYNEQFF
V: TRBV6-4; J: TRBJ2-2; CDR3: CASSDSMTTHTGELFF
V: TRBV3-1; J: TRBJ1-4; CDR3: CASSQDPTVTNEKLFF
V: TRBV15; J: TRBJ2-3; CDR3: CATSRGQGWGDTQYF